Below are 31 T cell receptor beta chains sequenced from a single sample in a study of blood T cells in healthy people across ages. For the second PCR, which ran for 7 to 11 cycles, a sample-barcoded 5' primer and a J-beta primer mix were used. TCRdb ran MiXCR on the 5' RACE reads and lists one entry per CDR3 protein. Of about 1.1 million distinct CDR3 sequences in the sample, roughly two fifths are singletons; the top ten hold less than 15%. The sample taken for sequencing was blood. These receptors were collected from a man younger than 30 in good health.

The J gene is TRBJ2-1, the V gene TRBV6-1, with no clear D. The DNA end favors TRBJ2-7, so the J call may be wrong. Per germline, CDR1 MNHNS and CDR2 SASEGT. The CDR3 has 15 residues. For the CDR3, the DNA is TGTGCCAGCAGTGAAGGAGCAGAAGGGTTCCTCAAGCAGTACTTC. Translated, it gives CASSEGAEGFLKQYF.

The rearrangement links TRBV7-9 to TRBJ1-1; 9 nucleotides align to TRBD1. The V and J ends lost 5 bases and 4 bases, in that order; junction bases with no gene match: 8. CDR1 is SEHNR, CDR2 FQNEAQ, per germline (reference sequence). The CDR3 extends over 15 amino acids. CDR3 region: CASSQMGQGGTEAFF. The CDR3 DNA is TGTGCCAGCAGCCAAATGGGACAGGGTGGCACTGAAGCTTTCTTT.

CDR3 amino acids: CSATQGFDGTEAFF. Here the CDR3 DNA reads TGCAGTGCTACCCAGGGATTTGATGGGACTGAAGCTTTCTTT. This chain links TRBV20-1 with TRBJ1-1; TRBD1 might be the D (5 bases). Germline V gene data show CDR1 as DFQATT and CDR2 as SNEGSKA (reference sequence). V gave up 4 bases and J gave up 5 bases, with 17 bases separating them. CDR3 length: 14 residues.

J is TRBJ2-1 and V is TRBV6-6; perhaps TRBD1 as D (6 bases). CDR1 MNHNY and CDR2 SVGAGI come from the germline V gene (reference sequence). The CDR3 sequence is 13 residues long. Trimming stripped 5 bases from V and 9 bases from J, with 14 bases between. The CDR3: CASSKQGFGEQFF. Here the CDR3 DNA reads TGTGCCAGCAGTAAGCAGGGGTTTGGTGAGCAGTTCTTC.

The genes are TRBV20-1 and TRBJ2-7; D gene uncertain. The CDR3 runs 13 residues. The V and J ends lost 5 bases and 1 base respectively, with 12 bases between them. The germline gives CDR1 DFQATT, CDR2 SNEGSKA (reference sequence). Written as DNA, the CDR3 is TGCAGTGCTCGGCATGGCACATCCTACGAGCAGTACTTC. Protein: CSARHGTSYEQYF.

The chain carries TRBV6-1 and TRBJ2-7, with a tentative D call TRBD1 (7 bases). The germline CDR1 and CDR2 sequences are MNHNS and SASEGT. Trimming removed 0 bases at V and 2 bases at J, with 11 bases between. The CDR3 loop spans 15 amino acids. CDR3 DNA sequence: TGTGCCAGCAGTGAAGCTGCGGGACAGCCCTACGAGCAGTACTTC. Translation gives CASSEAAGQPYEQYF.

This chain connects TRBV30 to TRBJ2-7, with D unclear. Germline assignment: CDR1 GTSNPN and CDR2 SVGIG (reference sequence). V lost 2 bases to trimming and J lost 0 bases, with 14 bases between them. CDR3 length: 15 residues. CDR3 bases: TGTGCCTGGAGTCCCCTAACAACCTCCTCCTACGAGCAGTACTTC. Amino acids: CAWSPLTTSSYEQYF.

Concerning this clonotype itself: Being one base from a much bigger clone, this may be a read error. This chain connects TRBV10-3 to TRBJ2-5, with 9 bases identical to TRBD1. V dropped 11 bases and J dropped 3; count of bases not matched to a gene: 13. The CDR3 sequence is 15 residues long. Germline V gene sequence: CDR1 ENHRY, CDR2 SYGVKD. The CDR3 coding sequence is TGTGCCGTCGGGGGACAGGGATTAAATAAAGAGACCCAGTACTTC. Translation gives CAVGGQGLNKETQYF.

This clonotype was counted a few times. The junction departs from germline at one end; a sequencing error may be responsible. The gene calls are TRBV7-9 and TRBJ1-4; perhaps TRBD1 as D (5 bases). This CDR3 has 13 residues. The germline V gene encodes CDR1 SEHNR and CDR2 FQNEAQ (reference sequence). The CDR3: CASTLRGGEKLFF. DNA of the CDR3: TGTGCCAGCACCTTAAGGGGTGGGGAAAAACTGTTTTTT.

The chain links TRBV29-1 to TRBJ2-3, with D perhaps TRBD1 or TRBD2 (5 bases each). Germline lookup yields CDR1 SQVTM and CDR2 ANQGSEA. This CDR3 has 15 amino acids. Between the trimmed V and J ends, which lost 6 bases and 2 bases, there was a span of 18 bases. Here the CDR3 DNA reads TGCAGCGTGTTAGGGACCGGAAAATACACAGATACGCAGTATTTT. Its protein is CSVLGTGKYTDTQYF.

This chain connects TRBV20-1 to TRBJ1-1; D is possibly TRBD1 (5 bases). Germline values: CDR1 DFQATT, CDR2 SNEGSKA (reference sequence). CDR3 length equals 14 residues. V was shortened by 6 bases and J by 6 bases, with 20 bases between the two germline ends. The CDR3 is CSAKLIGDRAEAFF. The CDR3 DNA reads as TGCAGTGCCAAGCTTATAGGGGATCGGGCTGAAGCTTTCTTT.

V gene TRBV3-1 combines with J gene TRBJ2-7; possible D gene TRBD1, 7 bases. Trimming took 4 bases from V and 2 from J, leaving 12 bases between them. Looked up from germline, CDR1 is LGHDT and CDR2 is YNNKEL (reference sequence). The CDR3 runs to 14 residues. The CDR3 nucleotides read TGTGCCAGCAGCCTTGCGGGACAGACCTACGAGCAGTACTTC. It encodes CASSLAGQTYEQYF.

This chain joins TRBV9 and TRBJ1-2, with TRBD1 as a possible D gene (6 bases). Between the trimmed V and J ends, which lost 3 bases and 7 bases, there was a span of 13 bases. The CDR3 is made up of 13 amino acids. CDR1 and CDR2 (germline): SGDLS, YYNGEE. CDR3 in DNA: TGTGCCAGCAGCGCCTTACAGGGCCGTGGCTACACCTTC. Encoded protein: CASSALQGRGYTF.

The chain links TRBV6-5 to TRBJ2-4; no firm D call. V was trimmed by 5 bases and J by 7 bases, leaving 18 bases between them. Germline lookup yields CDR1 MNHEY and CDR2 SVGAGI. The CDR3 contains 15 residues. CDR3 region: CASSPIVDKGNIQYF. The CDR3 DNA sequence: TGTGCCAGCAGTCCCATAGTTGACAAGGGCAACATTCAGTACTTC.

The CDR3 spells CASSFGTAPRYNEQFF. CDR3 nucleotide sequence: TGTGCCAGCAGTTTCGGGACCGCCCCACGGTACAATGAGCAGTTCTTC. The chain joins TRBV12-3 or TRBV12-4 to TRBJ2-1; D tentatively fits TRBD1 or TRBD2 (5 bases each). The V and J ends lost 3 bases and 4 bases respectively, with 16 bases between them. This CDR3 region has 16 residues.

This clonotype was counted only a few times. This sequence joins TRBV27 and TRBJ2-3, with D perhaps TRBD1 (5 bases). The germline V and J ends were trimmed by 11 bases and 4 bases, with 25 bases remaining between them. This CDR3 spans 16 amino acids. Germline CDR1 and CDR2: MNHEY and SMNVEV (reference sequence). Here the CDR3 reads CASKIGAVQSADTQYF. The CDR3 nucleotides read TGTGCCTCGAAGATAGGGGCGGTTCAATCTGCAGATACGCAGTATTTT.

This chain joins TRBV4-1 and TRBJ1-4; 10 bases fit TRBD1. The CDR3 length is 15 residues. Per germline, CDR1 MGHRA and CDR2 YSYEKL. J gave up 10 bases and V 4 bases, and 9 bases lay outside the gene matches. This chain's CDR3 is CASSLKTGQGGKLFF. CDR3 in DNA: TGCGCCAGCAGCCTCAAAACCGGACAGGGGGGAAAACTGTTTTTT.

This sequence joins TRBV5-1 and TRBJ2-1, with 7 bases lining up with TRBD1. CDR3 length equals 15 residues. The V gene's germline CDR1 is SGHRS and CDR2 YFSETQ. After removal of 4 bases from V and 5 bases from J, the junction contained 9 bases not matched to a gene. The CDR3 DNA reads TGCGCCAGCAGCCCCACGACAGGGCATGACAATGAGCAGTTCTTC. Amino acid sequence: CASSPTTGHDNEQFF. Variable domain in full (rest from reference TRBV5-1 and TRBJ2-1): KAGVTQTPRYLIKTRGQQVTLSCSPISGHRSVSWYQQTPGQGLQFLFEYFSETQRNKGNFPGRFSGRQFSNSRSEMNVSTLELGDSALYLCASSPTTGHDNEQFFGPGTRLTVL.

This chain links TRBV5-5 with TRBJ2-7, with D possibly being TRBD1 (5 bases). Germline-derived CDR1 and CDR2 are SGHKS and YYEKEE (reference sequence). With 1 base removed from V and 0 bases from J, the gap between germline ends came to 11 bases. The CDR3 has 15 amino acids. The CDR3 DNA follows: TGTGCCAGCAGCTTGAGGCAGGGAAGCTCCTACGAGCAGTACTTC. Translating gives CASSLRQGSSYEQYF.

This clonotype was detected only a few times. The CDR3 reads CASRQTGAGTNYGYTF. In nucleotides, the CDR3 is TGTGCCAGCAGACAGACAGGGGCCGGAACTAACTATGGCTACACCTTC. This chain joins TRBV28 and TRBJ1-2; 8 nucleotides agree with TRBD1. V gave up 6 bases and J gave up 0 bases; unmatched junction bases: 9. CDR1 and CDR2 from the germline V gene are MDHEN and SYDVKM. CDR3 length equals 16 residues.

This clonotype has at least ten counts. This sequence joins TRBV7-2 and TRBJ2-3; 8 bases map to TRBD1. Trimming took 3 bases from V and 2 from J; bases not matched to a gene: 4. The CDR3 is 15 residues long. Germline CDR1 reads SGHTA; CDR2 reads FQGNSA. CDR3 sequence reads: CASSLDREATDTQYF. The CDR3 DNA follows: TGTGCCAGCAGCTTGGACAGGGAGGCCACAGATACGCAGTATTTT.

This chain connects TRBV4-3 to TRBJ1-5, with D possibly matching TRBD1 (6 bases). CDR1 LGHNA and CDR2 YSLEER come from the germline V gene. The CDR3 runs to 18 residues. The ends were cut back, 0 bases at V and 1 base at J, with 16 bases in the middle. The DNA of the CDR3 is TGCGCCAGCAGCCAAGAAGTTAGAGGGGGTATAAGCAATCAGCCCCAGCATTTT. Protein product: CASSQEVRGGISNQPQHF.

A word on this clonotype: A much more abundant neighbour one base away suggests this may be a read error. V gene TRBV12-3 or TRBV12-4 combines with J gene TRBJ2-3; unclear D gene. The V and J ends lost 2 bases and 1 base respectively, with 10 bases between them. The CDR3 extends over 15 amino acids. The CDR3 bases are TGTGCCAGCAGTTTAAGGCGCCCACGCACAGATACGCAGTATTTT. Protein: CASSLRRPRTDTQYF.

The chain recombines TRBV3-1 with TRBJ2-7, with D hard to call. Trimming pared 0 bases from V and 7 bases from J, leaving 25 bases between. Germline CDR1 is LGHDT and CDR2 is YNNKEL (reference sequence). This CDR3 comprises 18 residues. In nucleotides, the CDR3 is TGTGCCAGCAGCCAAGATCAGGCCGGGTCCTCCTCCTACAATGAGCAGTACTTC. Encoded protein: CASSQDQAGSSSYNEQYF.

The chain is built from TRBV6-2 or TRBV6-3 and TRBJ2-1; 9 bases match TRBD1. CDR1 and CDR2 from the germline V gene are MNHEY and SVGEGT. This CDR3 is 15 amino acids long. The J segment lost 10 bases and the V segment lost 5 bases, leaving 12 bases of the junction unmatched. Written as DNA, the CDR3 is TGTGCCAGCAGTCGCCGGGACAGGGTATCAGGGGAGCAGTTCTTC. Translation gives CASSRRDRVSGEQFF.

This clonotype was picked up a small number of times. V and J are TRBV20-1 and TRBJ1-2; a possible D gene is TRBD1 (5 bases). V dropped 1 base and J dropped 4 bases, with 16 bases sitting between them. CDR1 DFQATT and CDR2 SNEGSKA come from the germline V gene (reference sequence). CDR3 size: 15 residues. CDR3 residues: CSARVIGQGSYGYTF. For the CDR3, the DNA is TGCAGTGCTAGAGTTATTGGGCAGGGTAGCTATGGCTACACCTTC.

This clonotype turned up a few times. The chain joins TRBV12-3 or TRBV12-4 to TRBJ1-2; the D gene is possibly TRBD1 (6 bases). The germline V and J ends were trimmed by 6 bases and 5 bases, with 19 bases remaining between them. The CDR3 has 15 amino acids. The chain's CDR3 is CASRGGSSQGYGYTF. In DNA, the CDR3 is TGTGCCAGCAGAGGGGGATCGTCACAAGGTTATGGCTACACCTTC.

Note on this clonotype: A much larger clone differs by one base, so this may be a read error. The chain employs TRBV4-3 and TRBJ2-3; possible D gene TRBD2, 5 bases. Germline lookup yields CDR1 LGHNA and CDR2 YSLEER. Deletions cut 1 base from V and 4 bases from J, with 15 bases between. The length of the CDR3 is 16 residues. The CDR3 loop is CASSQVSRGSADTQYF. The CDR3 region has the DNA TGCGCCAGCAGCCAAGTCAGTCGGGGATCCGCAGATACGCAGTATTTT.

A remark on this clonotype: One end of the junction varies from germline; a read error may be responsible. V is TRBV28 and J is TRBJ1-1; possible D gene TRBD1, 5 bases. This CDR3 spans 15 amino acids. Germline V gene lookup returns CDR1 MDHEN and CDR2 SYDVKM. The CDR3 here is CASSLIEQANTGAFF. CDR3 bases: TGTGCCAGCAGTTTAATTGAACAGGCGAACACTGGAGCTTTCTTT.

This clonotype has just a few counts. The chain employs TRBV12-3 or TRBV12-4 and TRBJ2-3, with D unresolved. The CDR3 has 14 amino acids. Trimming took off 0 bases at V and 1 base at J, with 5 bases between the two ends. CDR3 sequence: CASSLATRTDTQYF. CDR3 DNA sequence: TGTGCCAGCAGTTTAGCTACCCGCACAGATACGCAGTATTTT.

The chain joins TRBV7-2 to TRBJ2-3; D unresolved. Between the trimmed V and J ends, which lost 3 bases and 2 bases, there was a span of 6 bases. The germline CDR1 and CDR2 sequences are SGHTA and FQGNSA. This CDR3 has 13 residues. The CDR3 is CASSLRLTDTQYF. CDR3 DNA: TGTGCCAGCAGCTTGCGACTCACAGATACGCAGTATTTT.